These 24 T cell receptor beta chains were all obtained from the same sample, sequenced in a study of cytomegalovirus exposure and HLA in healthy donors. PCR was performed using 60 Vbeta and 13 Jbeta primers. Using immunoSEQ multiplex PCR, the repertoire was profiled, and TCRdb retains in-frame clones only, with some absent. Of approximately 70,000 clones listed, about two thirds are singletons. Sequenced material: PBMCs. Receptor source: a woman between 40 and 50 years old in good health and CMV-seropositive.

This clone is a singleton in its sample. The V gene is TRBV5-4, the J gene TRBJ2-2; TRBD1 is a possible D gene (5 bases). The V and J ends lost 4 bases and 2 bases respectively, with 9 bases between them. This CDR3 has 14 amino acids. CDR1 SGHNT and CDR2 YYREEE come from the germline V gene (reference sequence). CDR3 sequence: CASSPGHNTGELFF. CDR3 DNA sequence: TGTGCCAGCAGCCCTGGACACAACACCGGGGAGCTGTTTTTT.

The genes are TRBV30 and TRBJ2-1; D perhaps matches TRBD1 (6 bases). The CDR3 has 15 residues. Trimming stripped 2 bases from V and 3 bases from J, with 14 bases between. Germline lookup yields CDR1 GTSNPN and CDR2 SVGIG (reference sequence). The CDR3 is CAWSPGTNLYNEQFF. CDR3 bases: TGTGCCTGGAGTCCCGGGACAAACCTCTACAATGAGCAGTTCTTC.

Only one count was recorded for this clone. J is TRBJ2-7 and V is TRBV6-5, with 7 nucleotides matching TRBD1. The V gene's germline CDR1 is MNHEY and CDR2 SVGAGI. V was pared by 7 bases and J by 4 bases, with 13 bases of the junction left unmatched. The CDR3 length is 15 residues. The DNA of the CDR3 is TGTGCCAGCAAAGGCCCCGGGACAGAATTTTACGAGCAGTACTTC. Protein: CASKGPGTEFYEQYF.

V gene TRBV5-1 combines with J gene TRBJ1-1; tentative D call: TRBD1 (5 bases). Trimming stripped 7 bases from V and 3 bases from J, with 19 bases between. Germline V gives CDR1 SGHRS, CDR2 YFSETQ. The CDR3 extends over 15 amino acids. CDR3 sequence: CASRSQWRGYTEAFF. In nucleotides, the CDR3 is TGCGCCAGCCGAAGTCAATGGAGGGGCTACACTGAAGCTTTCTTT.

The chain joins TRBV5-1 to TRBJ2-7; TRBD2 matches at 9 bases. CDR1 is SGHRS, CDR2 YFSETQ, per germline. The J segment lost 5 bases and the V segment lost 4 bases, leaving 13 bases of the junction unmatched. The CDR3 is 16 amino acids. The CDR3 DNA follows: TGCGCCAGCAGCCTACCCGCTTCTAGCGGGGAGAACGAGCAGTACTTC. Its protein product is CASSLPASSGENEQYF. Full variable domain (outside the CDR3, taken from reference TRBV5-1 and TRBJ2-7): KAGVTQTPRYLIKTRGQQVTLSCSPISGHRSVSWYQQTPGQGLQFLFEYFSETQRNKGNFPGRFSGRQFSNSRSEMNVSTLELGDSALYLCASSLPASSGENEQYFGPGTRLTVT.

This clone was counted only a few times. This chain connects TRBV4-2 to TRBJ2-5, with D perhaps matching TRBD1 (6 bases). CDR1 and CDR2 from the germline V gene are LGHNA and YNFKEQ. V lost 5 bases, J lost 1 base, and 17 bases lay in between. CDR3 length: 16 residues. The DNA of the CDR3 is TGTGCCAGCAGCATCCCGTCCCGAGGGGGCCAAGAGACCCAGTACTTC. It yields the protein CASSIPSRGGQETQYF.

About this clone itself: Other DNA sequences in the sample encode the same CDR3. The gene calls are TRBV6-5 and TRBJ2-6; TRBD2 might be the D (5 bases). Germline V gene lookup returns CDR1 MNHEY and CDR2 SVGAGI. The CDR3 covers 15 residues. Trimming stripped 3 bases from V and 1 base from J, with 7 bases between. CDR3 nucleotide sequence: TGTGCCAGCAGTTATTCGGGGTCTGGGGCCAACGTCCTGACTTTC. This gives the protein CASSYSGSGANVLTF.

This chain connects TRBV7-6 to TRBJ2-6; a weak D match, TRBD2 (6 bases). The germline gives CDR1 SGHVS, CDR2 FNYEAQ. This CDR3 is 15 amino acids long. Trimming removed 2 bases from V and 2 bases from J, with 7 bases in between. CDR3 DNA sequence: TGTGCCAGCAGCTTATGGGGGGCTGGGGCCAACGTCCTGACTTTC. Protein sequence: CASSLWGAGANVLTF.

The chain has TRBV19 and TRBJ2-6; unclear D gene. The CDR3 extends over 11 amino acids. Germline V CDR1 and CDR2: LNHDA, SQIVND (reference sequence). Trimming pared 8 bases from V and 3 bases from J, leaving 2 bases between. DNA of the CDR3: TGTGCCAGTCGTGGGGCCAACGTCCTGACTTTC. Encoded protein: CASRGANVLTF.

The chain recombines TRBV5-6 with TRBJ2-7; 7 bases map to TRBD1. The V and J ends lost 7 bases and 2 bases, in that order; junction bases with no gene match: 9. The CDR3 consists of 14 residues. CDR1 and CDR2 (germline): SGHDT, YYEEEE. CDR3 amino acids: CASFVGGFTYEQYF. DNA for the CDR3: TGTGCCAGCTTCGTAGGGGGCTTTACCTACGAGCAGTACTTC.

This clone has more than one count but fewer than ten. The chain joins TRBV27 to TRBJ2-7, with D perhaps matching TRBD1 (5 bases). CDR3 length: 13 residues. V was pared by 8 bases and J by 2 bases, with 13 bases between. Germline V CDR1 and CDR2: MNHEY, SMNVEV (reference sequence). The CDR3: CASSLDITYEQYF. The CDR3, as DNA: TGTGCCAGCTCATTGGACATAACCTACGAGCAGTACTTC.

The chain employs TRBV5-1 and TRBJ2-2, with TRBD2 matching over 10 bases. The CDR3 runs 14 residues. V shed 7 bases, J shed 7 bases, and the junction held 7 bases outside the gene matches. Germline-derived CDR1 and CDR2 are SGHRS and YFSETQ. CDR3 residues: CASLAGGRGGELFF. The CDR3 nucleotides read TGCGCCAGCTTAGCGGGGGGCCGAGGCGGGGAGCTGTTTTTT.

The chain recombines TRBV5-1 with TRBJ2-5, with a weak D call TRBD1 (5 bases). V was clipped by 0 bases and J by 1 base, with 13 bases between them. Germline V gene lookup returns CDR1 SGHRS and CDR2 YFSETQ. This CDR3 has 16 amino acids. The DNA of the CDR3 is TGCGCCAGCAGCTTGGGTGGGGCCGCCACCCAAGAGACCCAGTACTTC. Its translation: CASSLGGAATQETQYF.

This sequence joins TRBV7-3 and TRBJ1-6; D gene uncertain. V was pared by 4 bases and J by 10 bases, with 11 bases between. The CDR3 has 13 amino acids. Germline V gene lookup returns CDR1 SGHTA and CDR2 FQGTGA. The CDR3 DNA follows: TGTGCCAGCAGCTCGACCGCGAGGTCACCCCTCCACTTT. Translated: CASSSTARSPLHF.

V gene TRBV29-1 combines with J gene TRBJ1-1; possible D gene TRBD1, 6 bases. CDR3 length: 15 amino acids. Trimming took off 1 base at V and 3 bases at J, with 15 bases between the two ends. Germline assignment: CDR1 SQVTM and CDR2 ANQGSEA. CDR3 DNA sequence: TGCAGCGTTGAAGGGGGGCTCCCGATGGACACTGAAGCTTTCTTT. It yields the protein CSVEGGLPMDTEAFF.

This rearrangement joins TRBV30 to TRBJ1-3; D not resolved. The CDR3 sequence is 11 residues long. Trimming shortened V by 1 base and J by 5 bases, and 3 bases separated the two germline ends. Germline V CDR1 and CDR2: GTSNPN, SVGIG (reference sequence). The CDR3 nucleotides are TGTGCCTGGAGTGCTCGAAACACCATATATTTT. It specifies CAWSARNTIYF. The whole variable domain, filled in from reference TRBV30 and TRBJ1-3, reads SQTIHQWPATLVQPVGSPLSLECTVEGTSNPNLYWYRQAAGRGLQLLFYSVGIGQISSEVPQNLSASRPQDRQFILSSKKLLLSDSGFYLCAWSARNTIYFGEGSWLTVV.

CDR3 region: CASRLSGGAFDTQYF. The CDR3 coding sequence is TGTGCCAGCAGACTAAGCGGGGGCGCATTTGATACGCAGTATTTT. The genes are TRBV2 and TRBJ2-3; 8 bases map to TRBD2. The ends lost 6 bases at V and 6 bases at J; junction bases unmatched: 11. This CDR3 comprises 15 residues. CDR1 and CDR2 from the germline V gene are SNHLY and FYNNEI.

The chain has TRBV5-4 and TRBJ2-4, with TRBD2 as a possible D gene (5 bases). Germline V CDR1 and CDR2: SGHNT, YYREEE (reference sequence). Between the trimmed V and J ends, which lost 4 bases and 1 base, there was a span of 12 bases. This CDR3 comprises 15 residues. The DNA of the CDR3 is TGTGCCAGCAGCCCACTGTCGGGGGCCAAAAACATTCAGTACTTC. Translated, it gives CASSPLSGAKNIQYF. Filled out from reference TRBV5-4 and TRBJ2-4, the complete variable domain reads ETGVTQSPTHLIKTRGQQVTLRCSSQSGHNTVSWYQQALGQGPQFIFQYYREEENGRGNFPPRFSGLQFPNYSSELNVNALELDDSALYLCASSPLSGAKNIQYFGAGTRLSVL.

The CDR3 DNA reads TGTGCCAGCAGTGAAGAGATACTAGCGGGGGGGCTCGAGCAGTACTTC. Protein sequence: CASSEEILAGGLEQYF. The genes are TRBV2 and TRBJ2-7; 13 nucleotides match TRBD2. V lost 1 base and J lost 6; bases outside the gene matches: 6. Germline V gene lookup returns CDR1 SNHLY and CDR2 FYNNEI. The CDR3 is made up of 16 amino acids.

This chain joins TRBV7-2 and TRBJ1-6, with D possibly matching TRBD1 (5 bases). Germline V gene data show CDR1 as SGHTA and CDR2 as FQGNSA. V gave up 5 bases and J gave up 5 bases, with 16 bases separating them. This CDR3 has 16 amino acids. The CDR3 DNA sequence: TGTGCCAGCAGCCCCCGATCGGCAGGGAATAATTCACCCCTCCACTTT. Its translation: CASSPRSAGNNSPLHF.

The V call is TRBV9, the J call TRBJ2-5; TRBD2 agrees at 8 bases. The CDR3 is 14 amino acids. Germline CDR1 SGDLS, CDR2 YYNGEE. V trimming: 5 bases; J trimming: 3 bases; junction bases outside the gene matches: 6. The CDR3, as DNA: TGTGCCAGCAGTATAGGACTAGCTGAAGAGACCCAGTACTTC. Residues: CASSIGLAEETQYF.

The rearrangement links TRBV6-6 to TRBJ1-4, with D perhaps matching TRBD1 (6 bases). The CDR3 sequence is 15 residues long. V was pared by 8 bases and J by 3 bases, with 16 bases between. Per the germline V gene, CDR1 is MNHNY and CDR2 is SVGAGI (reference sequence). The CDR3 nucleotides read TGTGCCAGCGGGGTCAGGGGCAGGTCTAATGAAAAACTGTTTTTT. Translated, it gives CASGVRGRSNEKLFF.

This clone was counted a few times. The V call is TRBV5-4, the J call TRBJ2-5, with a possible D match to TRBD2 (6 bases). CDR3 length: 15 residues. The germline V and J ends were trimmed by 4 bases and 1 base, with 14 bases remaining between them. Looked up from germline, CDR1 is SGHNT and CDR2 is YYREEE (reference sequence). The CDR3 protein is CASSGAGTFQETQYF. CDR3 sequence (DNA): TGTGCCAGCAGCGGGGCCGGGACTTTCCAAGAGACCCAGTACTTC.

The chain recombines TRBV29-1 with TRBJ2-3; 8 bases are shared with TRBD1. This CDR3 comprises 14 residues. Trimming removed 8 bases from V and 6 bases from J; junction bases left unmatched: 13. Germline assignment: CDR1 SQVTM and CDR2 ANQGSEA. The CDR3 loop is CSHTPQGAKDTQYF. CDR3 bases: TGCAGCCATACCCCCCAGGGGGCGAAGGATACGCAGTATTTT.